Listed here are 31 T cell receptor beta chains from one sample, sequenced in a study of blood T cell repertoires in COVID-19. Here immunoSEQ multiplex PCR was the method, and the copy in TCRdb shows in-frame clones only, minus some. The data show hundreds of thousands of clones, roughly nine tenths seen once. The sequencing input was PBMCs or T cells enriched from blood (not recorded which). The receptors stem from a man younger than 40 who had recovered from COVID-19.

V and J are TRBV6-5 and TRBJ2-1, with 9 bases matching TRBD2. CDR3 size: 16 residues. Germline values: CDR1 MNHEY, CDR2 SVGAGI. The trim removed 0 bases at V and 2 bases at J, leaving 2 bases unmatched. The CDR3 sequence: CASSYSSGSPYNEQFF. CDR3 coding DNA: TGTGCCAGCAGTTACTCTAGCGGGAGTCCCTACAATGAGCAGTTCTTC.

This rearrangement joins TRBV6-5 to TRBJ2-7; 8 positions match TRBD1. The V gene end was trimmed by 7 bases and the J gene end by 7 bases; junction bases not matched to a gene: 15. Germline CDR1 MNHEY, CDR2 SVGAGI. The CDR3 covers 15 residues. The CDR3 sequence is CASITPRAGGNEQYF. As DNA, the CDR3 is TGTGCCAGCATTACCCCGAGGGCAGGGGGCAATGAGCAGTACTTC.

The chain carries TRBV7-9 and TRBJ2-5; 8 bases match TRBD2. The CDR3 totals 15 residues. Germline V CDR1 and CDR2: SEHNR, FQNEAQ (reference sequence). The V gene end was trimmed by 5 bases and the J gene end by 3 bases; junction bases not matched to a gene: 8. The CDR3 sequence: CASSLPGGREETQYF. Here the CDR3 DNA reads TGTGCCAGCAGCCTACCGGGAGGGCGTGAAGAGACCCAGTACTTC.

This chain uses TRBV7-9 with TRBJ1-1; no clear D. From germline, CDR1 is SEHNR and CDR2 FQNEAQ (reference sequence). This CDR3 is 11 amino acids long. V lost 8 bases and J 9 bases, leaving 13 bases between the germline ends. As DNA, the CDR3 is TGTGCCAGCGCAAATCAGATGCAAGCTTTCTTT. Encoded protein: CASANQMQAFF.

The chain has TRBV7-8 and TRBJ2-3; 13 bases are shared with TRBD2. CDR1 and CDR2 (germline): SGHVS, FQNEAQ. V lost 5 bases to trimming and J lost 9 bases; unmatched junction nucleotides: 8. The CDR3 runs to 15 residues. The CDR3 protein is CASSRGLAGEVTQYF. CDR3 nucleotides: TGTGCCAGCAGCCGAGGACTAGCGGGAGAAGTAACGCAGTATTTT.

The chain combines TRBV9 with TRBJ2-7; D perhaps matches TRBD1 (6 bases). Germline V gene data show CDR1 as SGDLS and CDR2 as YYNGEE. The CDR3 has 15 amino acids. V gave up 4 bases and J gave up 0 bases, with 14 bases separating them. The CDR3 sequence: CASSRGWTDSYEQYF. Written as DNA, the CDR3 is TGTGCCAGCAGCAGGGGTTGGACAGACTCCTACGAGCAGTACTTC.

The chain joins TRBV19 to TRBJ1-2, with 8 bases identical to TRBD1. Germline loops: CDR1 LNHDA, CDR2 SQIVND (reference sequence). V dropped 6 bases and J dropped 3; count of bases not matched to a gene: 12. The CDR3 sequence is 16 residues long. The CDR3 protein is CASREWTGSQYYGYTF. For the CDR3, the DNA is TGTGCCAGTAGGGAGTGGACAGGGTCTCAATACTATGGCTACACCTTC.

This clone was counted once. This chain links TRBV25-1 with TRBJ1-2, with D maybe TRBD1 (5 bases). The CDR3 sequence is 16 residues long. Per germline, CDR1 MGHDK and CDR2 SYGVNS. Deletions cut 1 base from V and 0 bases from J, with 12 bases between. The CDR3 DNA follows: TGTGCCAGCAGTGAATTGGGGCAGGCCACTAACTATGGCTACACCTTC. This sequence encodes CASSELGQATNYGYTF.

For this clone: One end of the junction fails to match germline, which may point to a read error. The rearrangement uses TRBV7-7 and TRBJ2-2, with D tentatively TRBD2 (7 bases). Germline V CDR1 and CDR2: SSHAT, FNYEAQ (reference sequence). This CDR3 is built from 16 residues. CDR3 loop: CASSPRGGGDTGELFF. The CDR3 coding sequence is TGTGCTAGCAGCCCTAGGGGGGGAGGCGACACCGGGGAGCTGTTTTTT.

The chain combines TRBV14 with TRBJ1-2, with D perhaps TRBD1 (5 bases). Trimming left V 1 base short and J 5 bases short, with 11 bases between. The germline gives CDR1 SGHDN, CDR2 FVKESK. This CDR3 is 14 amino acids long. CDR3 nucleotide sequence: TGTGCCAGCAGCCAAGTAGGAGGGGATTATGGCTACACCTTC. This sequence encodes CASSQVGGDYGYTF.

V is TRBV7-2 and J is TRBJ1-2, with TRBD1 identical over 10 bases. This CDR3 comprises 13 residues. CDR1 and CDR2 from the germline V gene are SGHTA and FQGNSA. J gave up 8 bases and V 4 bases, and 4 bases lay outside the gene matches. The CDR3 here is CASSSGTGVGYTF. CDR3 DNA sequence: TGTGCCAGCAGCTCCGGGACAGGGGTCGGCTACACCTTC.

The V and J genes are TRBV11-2 and TRBJ1-3; 8 bases map to TRBD1. Per the germline V gene, CDR1 is SGHAT and CDR2 is FQNNGV. With 5 bases clipped from V and 4 bases from J, the junction kept 7 bases outside the gene matches. The CDR3 extends over 15 amino acids. CDR3 loop: CASSRTGYRGNTIYF. In DNA, the CDR3 is TGTGCCAGCAGCCGGACAGGGTACAGAGGAAACACCATATATTTT.

The chain combines TRBV7-2 with TRBJ1-2; 11 bases agree with TRBD1. The junction had 7 bases not matched to a gene; V was cut back by 3 bases and J by 4 bases. Per germline, CDR1 SGHTA and CDR2 FQGNSA. The CDR3 covers 16 residues. CDR3 sequence (DNA): TGTGCCAGCAGCTTCCCCGGGACAGGGGGTGGCTATGGCTACACCTTC. Translation: CASSFPGTGGGYGYTF.

This rearrangement joins TRBV7-9 to TRBJ1-2, with D hard to call. The germline gives CDR1 SEHNR, CDR2 FQNEAQ (reference sequence). The CDR3 is 13 residues long. V was cut by 5 bases and J by 4 bases, with 11 bases left in between. CDR3 coding DNA: TGTGCCAGCAGCCTGCTAATTCCCTATGGCTACACCTTC. Translating it yields CASSLLIPYGYTF.

This sequence joins TRBV12-3 or TRBV12-4 and TRBJ1-1; D ambiguous. The CDR3 consists of 13 residues. Trimming took 2 bases from V and 5 from J, leaving 9 bases between them. In DNA form, the CDR3 reads TGTGCCAGCAGTTTATTTGAGCGGACTGAAGCTTTCTTT. Translated: CASSLFERTEAFF.

V and J are TRBV3-1 (or the pseudogene TRBV3-2) and TRBJ2-7; D perhaps matches TRBD1 (5 bases). V was shortened by 4 bases and J by 5 bases, with 6 bases between the two germline ends. Germline CDR1 and CDR2: LGHDT and YNNKEL (reference sequence). The CDR3 runs to 11 residues. CDR3 amino acids: CASSLGDEQYF. CDR3 DNA: TGTGCCAGCAGCCTAGGGGACGAGCAGTACTTC.

This clone was seen a single time. The chain employs TRBV2 and TRBJ2-1, with a tentative D call TRBD2 (6 bases). Per the germline V gene, CDR1 is SNHLY and CDR2 is FYNNEI. The CDR3 length is 14 residues. V lost 8 bases and J 3 bases, leaving 14 bases between the germline ends. The CDR3 reads CASSQTRNYNEQFF. In DNA, the CDR3 is TGTGCCAGCTCTCAGACTAGAAACTACAATGAGCAGTTCTTC.

The chain employs TRBV7-6 and TRBJ2-7; TRBD1 matches at 7 bases. Germline trimming cut 1 base from V and 4 bases from J; bases unmatched to any gene: 7. CDR3 length: 15 residues. Germline V CDR1 and CDR2: SGHVS, FNYEAQ. The CDR3 region is CASSLGPGGKYEQYF. CDR3 bases: TGTGCCAGCAGCTTAGGCCCAGGGGGAAAATACGAGCAGTACTTC.

There are a few counts of this clone. The chain links TRBV5-1 to TRBJ2-2; 8 bases line up with TRBD1. The CDR3 covers 15 residues. Germline-derived CDR1 and CDR2 are SGHRS and YFSETQ. Trimming took 0 bases from V and 7 from J; bases not matched to a gene: 5. The CDR3, as DNA: TGCGCCAGCAGCTTGGGCGACAGGGGTATCGGGGAGCTGTTTTTT. Its protein is CASSLGDRGIGELFF. The entire variable domain, with the rest obtained from reference TRBV5-1 and TRBJ2-2, is as follows: KAGVTQTPRYLIKTRGQQVTLSCSPISGHRSVSWYQQTPGQGLQFLFEYFSETQRNKGNFPGRFSGRQFSNSRSEMNVSTLELGDSALYLCASSLGDRGIGELFFGEGSRLTVL.

The gene calls are TRBV25-1 and TRBJ1-4; 11 nucleotides match TRBD1. This CDR3 region has 15 residues. Unmatched junction bases numbered 4, after V lost 3 bases and J lost 7 bases. Germline V gene sequence: CDR1 MGHDK, CDR2 SYGVNS. This chain's CDR3 is CASSDFGTGGEKLFF. The CDR3 DNA reads TGTGCCAGCAGTGACTTCGGGACAGGGGGTGAAAAACTGTTTTTT.

The table lists this clone with a count of one. The V and J genes are TRBV28 and TRBJ2-7; TRBD1 agrees at 10 bases. The CDR3 sequence is 15 residues long. The V segment lost 4 bases and the J segment 7 bases; nucleotides outside the gene matches: 10. Germline values: CDR1 MDHEN, CDR2 SYDVKM. CDR3 DNA sequence: TGTGCCAGCAGTTCGGGCGGGACAGGGGTAGGGGAGCAGTACTTC. This sequence encodes CASSSGGTGVGEQYF.

This rearrangement joins TRBV5-1 to TRBJ1-1; 8 nucleotides line up with TRBD1. Germline values: CDR1 SGHRS, CDR2 YFSETQ. The V and J ends lost 2 bases and 3 bases, in that order; junction bases with no gene match: 9. The CDR3 is 16 residues long. CDR3 in amino acids: CASSFGQGRWDTEAFF. The CDR3 coding sequence is TGCGCCAGCAGCTTTGGACAGGGTCGGTGGGACACTGAAGCTTTCTTT. Combining the CDR3 with reference TRBV5-1 and TRBJ1-1 gives the whole variable domain KAGVTQTPRYLIKTRGQQVTLSCSPISGHRSVSWYQQTPGQGLQFLFEYFSETQRNKGNFPGRFSGRQFSNSRSEMNVSTLELGDSALYLCASSFGQGRWDTEAFFGQGTRLTVV.

The J gene is TRBJ1-3, the V gene TRBV9; no clear D. Looked up from germline, CDR1 is SGDLS and CDR2 is YYNGEE. This CDR3 has 17 amino acids. Between the trimmed V and J ends, which lost 0 bases and 4 bases, there was a span of 17 bases. CDR3 nucleotide sequence: TGTGCCAGCAGCGTAGATCCGGGAGGGTCGTTAGGAAACACCATATATTTT. Translated, it gives CASSVDPGGSLGNTIYF.

This chain joins TRBV28 and TRBJ1-5; D is uncertain. V gave up 5 bases and J gave up 2 bases, with 16 bases separating them. The CDR3 is 16 residues long. Germline V CDR1 and CDR2: MDHEN, SYDVKM. Here the CDR3 reads CASSLAVNSRNQPQHF. The CDR3 region has the DNA TGTGCCAGCAGTCTCGCTGTTAACAGCCGCAATCAGCCCCAGCATTTT.

The V and J genes are TRBV28 and TRBJ1-2, with D possibly matching TRBD1 (5 bases). Looked up from germline, CDR1 is MDHEN and CDR2 is SYDVKM. There are 16 residues in the CDR3. Trimming left V 3 bases short and J 7 bases short, with 21 bases between. The CDR3 reads CASSFWGGGPARGYTF. The CDR3 DNA reads TGTGCCAGCAGTTTTTGGGGCGGGGGACCGGCTCGTGGCTACACCTTC.

The CDR3 nucleotides read TGTGCCAGCAGTTTGGGGGGGGCCCTTGGGGCTGAAGCTTTCTTT. Protein product: CASSLGGALGAEAFF. The rearrangement uses TRBV27 and TRBJ1-1; D possibly corresponds to TRBD1 (6 bases). The V end was cut by 3 bases, the J end by 6 bases, with 17 bases between. Germline CDR1 reads MNHEY; CDR2 reads SMNVEV (reference sequence). This CDR3 spans 15 amino acids.

The CDR3 DNA reads as TGTGCCAGTAGTACTCCGGGACAGGGGGCGAAGTCTGAAGCTTTCTTT. Protein product: CASSTPGQGAKSEAFF. The V and J genes are TRBV19 and TRBJ1-1; 12 bases match TRBD1. The CDR3 is 16 residues long. CDR1 is LNHDA, CDR2 SQIVND, per germline (reference sequence). V lost 4 bases to trimming and J lost 6 bases; unmatched junction nucleotides: 9.

CDR3 region: CAWRGRGVVSGANVLTF. The CDR3, as DNA: TGTGCCTGGAGGGGCAGGGGTGTAGTCTCTGGGGCCAACGTCCTGACTTTC. The rearrangement links TRBV30 to TRBJ2-6, with D tentatively TRBD1 (6 bases). The CDR3 has 17 residues. The germline CDR1 and CDR2 sequences are GTSNPN and SVGIG (reference sequence). V lost 3 bases to trimming and J lost 0 bases, with 15 bases between them.

This rearrangement joins TRBV5-4 to TRBJ2-3, with 10 nucleotides matching TRBD1. J gave up 4 bases and V 5 bases, and 10 bases lay outside the gene matches. The CDR3 runs 16 residues. From germline, CDR1 is SGHNT and CDR2 YYREEE (reference sequence). The CDR3 reads CASRLPRDRGSDTQYF. The DNA of the CDR3 is TGTGCCAGCAGGCTACCCCGGGACAGGGGATCAGATACGCAGTATTTT.

The chain has TRBV7-9 and TRBJ1-6, with D unresolved. This CDR3 has 14 amino acids. From germline, CDR1 is SEHNR and CDR2 FQNEAQ (reference sequence). The ends were cut back, 1 base at V and 8 bases at J, with 9 bases in the middle. The CDR3 here is CASSLGLWDSPLHF. The CDR3 DNA reads TGTGCCAGCAGCTTAGGACTTTGGGATTCACCCCTCCACTTT.

The V gene is TRBV5-1, the J gene TRBJ2-3, with D possibly being TRBD1 (5 bases). Germline V CDR1 and CDR2: SGHRS, YFSETQ. The CDR3 loop spans 13 amino acids. Trimming removed 2 bases from V and 4 bases from J, with 8 bases in between. The CDR3 DNA follows: TGCGCCAGCAGCTTTTGGACATCAGATACGCAGTATTTT. It codes for CASSFWTSDTQYF.